These 15 T cell receptor beta chains share one sample of origin, sequenced in a study of cytomegalovirus exposure and HLA in healthy donors. 13 Jbeta primers and 60 Vbeta primers were used for the PCR. Data came from immunoSEQ multiplex PCR; TCRdb stores just in-frame clones and leaves some out. Of 40,000 to 55,000 clones in the sample, roughly 80% are singletons; the top ten hold 2.7%. Material: PBMCs. All receptors derive from a woman in her forties in good health and CMV-seropositive.

This clone was recorded once. This chain links TRBV5-1 with TRBJ2-5, with 7 bases aligning to TRBD1. Germline CDR1 SGHRS, CDR2 YFSETQ. Trimming cost V 6 bases and J 5 bases; bases outside gene matches: 7. The CDR3 loop spans 13 amino acids. CDR3 nucleotide sequence: TGCGCCAGCAATGAGGGGGCCAGGGAGACCCAGTACTTC. Its protein product is CASNEGARETQYF. Combining the CDR3 with reference TRBV5-1 and TRBJ2-5 gives the whole variable domain KAGVTQTPRYLIKTRGQQVTLSCSPISGHRSVSWYQQTPGQGLQFLFEYFSETQRNKGNFPGRFSGRQFSNSRSEMNVSTLELGDSALYLCASNEGARETQYFGPGTRLLVL.

This chain joins TRBV9 and TRBJ1-6; weak D call: TRBD1 (5 bases). The CDR3 is 13 residues long. V lost 6 bases and J 7 bases, leaving 11 bases between the germline ends. Germline CDR1 SGDLS, CDR2 YYNGEE. The chain's CDR3 is CASTAGNNSPLHF. CDR3 bases: TGTGCCAGCACCGCAGGGAACAATTCACCCCTCCACTTT.

The CDR3 coding sequence is TGTGCCAGCAGTTCCTTTAGGCTAGCGGGGGAGAAGAGCTCCTACAATGAGCAGTTCTTC. Translated, it gives CASSSFRLAGEKSSYNEQFF. The V and J genes are TRBV2 and TRBJ2-1; TRBD2 aligns across 10 bases. V was clipped by 5 bases and J by 0 bases; unmatched bases: 16. The germline V gene encodes CDR1 SNHLY and CDR2 FYNNEI. The CDR3 contains 20 residues.

This chain joins TRBV29-1 and TRBJ1-2; TRBD1 agrees at 7 bases. The germline gives CDR1 SQVTM, CDR2 ANQGSEA. V lost 6 bases, J lost 8 bases, and 12 bases stayed unmatched. This CDR3 comprises 13 residues. CDR3 in amino acids: CSVVHGTVGGYTF. CDR3 in DNA: TGCAGCGTGGTACATGGGACAGTGGGGGGCTACACCTTC.

In its sample, this clone was seen once. V gene TRBV11-2 combines with J gene TRBJ1-6; D possibly corresponds to TRBD1 (6 bases). Germline CDR1 reads SGHAT; CDR2 reads FQNNGV. The germline V and J ends were trimmed by 4 bases and 8 bases, with 15 bases remaining between them. This CDR3 is 15 amino acids long. CDR3 protein: CASSYIQGGDSPLHF. In DNA form, the CDR3 reads TGTGCCAGCAGCTATATACAGGGAGGGGATTCACCCCTCCACTTT.

This clone was recorded a few times. This chain uses TRBV7-8 with TRBJ2-7; 7 nucleotides match TRBD1. The CDR3 has 17 amino acids. Germline-derived CDR1 and CDR2 are SGHVS and FQNEAQ. After removal of 0 bases from V and 2 bases from J, the junction contained 10 bases not matched to a gene. CDR3 nucleotide sequence: TGTGCCAGCAGCTTAGCCACCACGACAGGGTGGACCTACGAGCAGTACTTC. This encodes CASSLATTTGWTYEQYF.

This chain uses TRBV4-2 with TRBJ1-5; D is undetermined. Germline V CDR1 and CDR2: LGHNA, YNFKEQ. This CDR3 comprises 15 residues. Trimming pared 0 bases from V and 4 bases from J, leaving 10 bases between. CDR3 in amino acids: CASSQDVPQNQPQHF. As DNA, the CDR3 is TGTGCCAGCAGCCAAGATGTTCCACAGAATCAGCCCCAGCATTTT.

The V call is TRBV6-6, the J call TRBJ2-1, with TRBD2 matching over 12 bases. After removal of 6 bases from V and 4 bases from J, the junction contained 4 bases not matched to a gene. The CDR3 spans 15 residues. The germline V gene has CDR1 MNHNY and CDR2 SVGAGI (reference sequence). The CDR3, as DNA: TGTGCCAGCAGCCACGGGACTAGCGGGTACAATGAGCAGTTCTTC. Residues: CASSHGTSGYNEQFF.

The chain links TRBV30 to TRBJ2-3, with 10 bases matching TRBD2. CDR1 GTSNPN and CDR2 SVGIG come from the germline V gene (reference sequence). The CDR3 spans 15 residues. V lost 0 bases to trimming and J lost 7 bases; unmatched junction nucleotides: 7. The CDR3 sequence: CAWSVAGGRINTQYF. The CDR3 nucleotides read TGTGCCTGGAGTGTAGCGGGGGGGAGAATTAATACGCAGTATTTT.

This chain uses TRBV5-6 with TRBJ2-7; 8 bases fit TRBD1. CDR3 length: 14 amino acids. V trimming: 4 bases; J trimming: 6 bases; junction bases outside the gene matches: 9. Germline loops: CDR1 SGHDT, CDR2 YYEEEE. DNA of the CDR3: TGTGCCAGCAGCCCAACGGGACAGGTCGGCGAGCAGTACTTC. Amino acid sequence: CASSPTGQVGEQYF.

The genes are TRBV2 and TRBJ1-1, with D maybe TRBD1 (6 bases). The CDR3 length is 14 residues. Between the trimmed V and J ends, which lost 2 bases and 6 bases, there was a span of 13 bases. From germline, CDR1 is SNHLY and CDR2 FYNNEI. CDR3 protein: CASSEPAGAAEAFF. The CDR3 bases are TGTGCCAGCAGTGAACCGGCAGGGGCTGCTGAAGCTTTCTTT.

The chain recombines TRBV7-2 with TRBJ1-6; tentatively, D is TRBD1 (5 bases). The CDR3 is 15 amino acids. Germline V gives CDR1 SGHTA, CDR2 FQGNSA. V dropped 5 bases and J dropped 6 bases, with 14 bases sitting between them. The CDR3 region has the DNA TGTGCCAGCAGCCCCGCAGGGATCCCTAATTCACCCCTCCACTTT. It specifies CASSPAGIPNSPLHF.

This chain uses TRBV27 with TRBJ1-4; D is ambiguous. The CDR3 covers 13 residues. Germline V gene data show CDR1 as MNHEY and CDR2 as SMNVEV (reference sequence). Deletions cut 0 bases from V and 4 bases from J, with 3 bases between. The CDR3 sequence is CASSLSGNEKLFF. The CDR3, as DNA: TGTGCCAGCAGTTTATCCGGTAATGAAAAACTGTTTTTT.

The chain combines TRBV19 with TRBJ1-1; D is unresolved. V was clipped by 7 bases and J by 0 bases, with 9 bases between them. CDR1 and CDR2 from the germline V gene are LNHDA and SQIVND (reference sequence). The CDR3 is 13 residues long. This CDR3 is CASTTRVNTEAFF. The CDR3 coding sequence is TGTGCCAGTACCACTCGGGTGAACACTGAAGCTTTCTTT. The full variable domain, in which reference TRBV19 and TRBJ1-1 provide the parts outside the CDR3, is DGGITQSPKYLFRKEGQNVTLSCEQNLNHDAMYWYRQDPGQGLRLIYYSQIVNDFQKGDIAEGYSVSREKKESFPLTVTSAQKNPTAFYLCASTTRVNTEAFFGQGTRLTVV.

The V call is TRBV29-1, the J call TRBJ2-7, with unresolved D. V dropped 8 bases and J dropped 6 bases, with 11 bases sitting between them. This CDR3 comprises 10 residues. CDR1 and CDR2 (germline): SQVTM, ANQGSEA. In nucleotides, the CDR3 is TGCAGCCCAACAGCCCGCGAGCAGTACTTC. Its protein is CSPTAREQYF.